A single sample gave rise to the 25 T cell receptor beta chains below, sequenced in a study of T-cell memory formation after mild COVID-19. TCRdb re-called the 5' RACE reads with MiXCR, one entry per CDR3 protein. Here the sample spans 100,000 to 120,000 distinct CDR3 sequences, 22% being singletons. The sample comprised PBMCs or a T cell subset sorted from them (not recorded which). These receptor sequences come from a man between 18 and 35 years old who had mild COVID-19 (a few samples of this study predate the infection). Cell type and time point are not known.

The table lists this clonotype with many counts. This sequence joins TRBV11-3 and TRBJ2-1; D ambiguous. V lost 5 bases, J lost 7 bases, and 12 bases lay in between. This CDR3 spans 13 amino acids. Per germline, CDR1 SGHNT and CDR2 YENEEA. The CDR3 sequence is CASSPSGWNEQFF. DNA for the CDR3: TGTGCCAGCAGCCCCTCCGGGTGGAATGAGCAGTTCTTC.

The V call is TRBV6-1, the J call TRBJ2-7; D remains ambiguous. The V gene's germline CDR1 is MNHNS and CDR2 SASEGT. Trimming pared 5 bases from V and 0 bases from J, leaving 8 bases between. The CDR3 totals 13 residues. The CDR3 sequence is CASSPRSSYEQYV. The CDR3 DNA sequence: TGTGCCAGCAGTCCCAGGAGCTCCTACGAGCAGTACGTC.

CDR3 nucleotides: TGTGCCAGCAGGCCCCTGGGTAATATAAATGAGCAGTTCTTC. It translates to CASRPLGNINEQFF. This chain joins TRBV27 and TRBJ2-1, with D uncertain. CDR1 is MNHEY, CDR2 SMNVEV, per germline (reference sequence). Trimming took 6 bases from V and 7 from J, leaving 16 bases between them. The CDR3 covers 14 residues.

This clonotype was counted between two and nine times. CDR3 in amino acids: CASSSPGPSGESTDTQYF. The CDR3 coding sequence is TGTGCCAGCAGCTCCCCGGGGCCTAGCGGGGAAAGCACAGATACGCAGTATTTT. The chain carries TRBV11-2 and TRBJ2-3, with 9 nucleotides matching TRBD2. This CDR3 has 18 residues. Germline CDR1 and CDR2: SGHAT and FQNNGV. Trimming removed 4 bases from V and 0 bases from J; junction bases left unmatched: 11. Full variable domain (remainder filled in from reference TRBV11-2 and TRBJ2-3): EAGVAQSPRYKIIEKRQSVAFWCNPISGHATLYWYQQILGQGPKLLIQFQNNGVVDDSQLPKDRFSAERLKGVDSTLKIQPAKLEDSAVYLCASSSPGPSGESTDTQYFGPGTRLTVL.

The chain combines TRBV2 with TRBJ2-5, with a tentative D call TRBD2 (5 bases). CDR1 SNHLY and CDR2 FYNNEI come from the germline V gene. V lost 5 bases and J 5 bases, leaving 15 bases between the germline ends. This CDR3 has 14 residues. CDR3 protein: CASSPGLVRETQYF. Here the CDR3 DNA reads TGTGCCAGCAGTCCCGGACTGGTAAGGGAGACCCAGTACTTC.

The chain is built from TRBV6-2 or TRBV6-3 and TRBJ2-3; TRBD2 aligns across 14 bases. Looked up from germline, CDR1 is MNHEY and CDR2 is SVGEGT. Germline trimming cut 1 base from V and 6 bases from J; bases unmatched to any gene: 6. The CDR3 has 17 residues. CDR3 sequence reads: CASSYWTSGGREDTQYF. DNA of the CDR3: TGTGCCAGCAGTTACTGGACTAGCGGGGGGCGGGAGGATACGCAGTATTTT.

This clonotype was seen at least ten times. One end of the junction is discordant with germline, which a read error may explain. The chain joins TRBV12-3 or TRBV12-4 to TRBJ2-2, with a weak D call TRBD1 (5 bases). The CDR3 covers 12 residues. The CDR3 is CASSLGDGELFF. CDR3 in DNA: TGTGCCAGCAGCTTAGGGGACGGGGAGCTGTTTTTT.

This clonotype was seen a few times. The chain couples TRBV9 to TRBJ1-1, with a weak D call TRBD1 (6 bases). V was trimmed by 4 bases and J by 6 bases, leaving 19 bases between them. Germline loops: CDR1 SGDLS, CDR2 YYNGEE. This CDR3 has 15 residues. CDR3 loop: CASSPMTDRRPEAFF. The CDR3 DNA reads TGTGCCAGCAGCCCCATGACAGACAGGCGGCCTGAAGCTTTCTTT.

Only a few counts were recorded for this clonotype. The J gene is TRBJ2-5, the V gene TRBV5-4; 9 bases align to TRBD2. This CDR3 region has 17 residues. The trim removed 0 bases at V and 3 bases at J, leaving 9 bases unmatched. Looked up from germline, CDR1 is SGHNT and CDR2 is YYREEE (reference sequence). The CDR3 nucleotides read TGTGCCAGCAGCTTGGTCGGTGGCGGGGGGGCCGAAGAGACCCAGTACTTC. Translating gives CASSLVGGGGAEETQYF.

The rearrangement joins TRBV29-1 to TRBJ2-1, with TRBD2 matching over 10 bases. Germline values: CDR1 SQVTM, CDR2 ANQGSEA. The ends lost 6 bases at V and 7 bases at J; junction bases unmatched: 9. The CDR3 extends over 14 amino acids. The CDR3 nucleotides are TGCAGCGTGCCAGCGGGGGGGCCCCCGAATGAGCAGTTCTTC. This translates into CSVPAGGPPNEQFF.

The chain has TRBV5-5 and TRBJ2-1, with unresolved D. The CDR3 loop spans 15 amino acids. Trimming removed 0 bases at V and 2 bases at J, with 9 bases between. Germline lookup yields CDR1 SGHKS and CDR2 YYEKEE (reference sequence). CDR3 in amino acids: CASSLGDWAYNEQFF. CDR3 bases: TGTGCCAGCAGCTTGGGAGACTGGGCCTACAATGAGCAGTTCTTC. The whole variable domain, filled in from reference TRBV5-5 and TRBJ2-1, reads DAGVTQSPTHLIKTRGQQVTLRCSPISGHKSVSWYQQVLGQGPQFIFQYYEKEERGRGNFPDRFSARQFPNYSSELNVNALLLGDSALYLCASSLGDWAYNEQFFGPGTRLTVL.

J is TRBJ1-4 and V is TRBV20-1; no clear D. The CDR3 covers 17 residues. V was cut by 0 bases and J by 4 bases, with 18 bases left in between. Germline CDR1 is DFQATT and CDR2 is SNEGSKA (reference sequence). CDR3 bases: TGCAGTGCTAGAGATGTATGGGCGGCGGAGCTTAATGAAAAACTGTTTTTT. Its protein product is CSARDVWAAELNEKLFF.

The chain couples TRBV7-9 to TRBJ1-1, with a tentative D call TRBD1 (5 bases). The CDR3 consists of 16 residues. From germline, CDR1 is SEHNR and CDR2 FQNEAQ (reference sequence). The V and J ends lost 5 bases and 2 bases respectively, with 18 bases between them. This CDR3 reads CASSPDADRPNTEAFF. The CDR3 bases are TGTGCCAGCAGCCCTGACGCCGACAGACCAAACACTGAAGCTTTCTTT.

The chain recombines TRBV7-2 with TRBJ1-5, with D perhaps TRBD1 (6 bases). Germline-derived CDR1 and CDR2 are SGHTA and FQGNSA. This CDR3 is built from 12 residues. V lost 6 bases, J lost 8 bases, and 11 bases lay in between. DNA for the CDR3: TGTGCCAGCAGTCAAGAGGGGGAGCCCCAGCATTTT. Its translation is CASSQEGEPQHF.

Written as DNA, the CDR3 is TGTGCCAGCAGCACCCGGGGGCGGCAAGAGACCCAGTACTTC. Its protein product is CASSTRGRQETQYF. J is TRBJ2-5 and V is TRBV7-2; D assignment may be TRBD1 or TRBD2 (6 bases each). This CDR3 region has 14 residues. Trimming removed 5 bases from V and 2 bases from J, with 12 bases in between. Germline CDR1 and CDR2: SGHTA and FQGNSA.

In nucleotides, the CDR3 is TGTGCCAGCTCACCGAGGGAGGGACAAGAGACCCAGTACTTC. Translating it yields CASSPREGQETQYF. The chain couples TRBV18 to TRBJ2-5; 7 bases align to TRBD2. The CDR3 loop spans 14 amino acids. Trimming cost V 3 bases and J 2 bases; bases outside gene matches: 3. The germline CDR1 and CDR2 sequences are KGHSH and LQKENI.

The chain joins TRBV4-2 to TRBJ2-5; 10 bases align to TRBD2. In germline, CDR1 is LGHNA, CDR2 YNFKEQ. There are 16 residues in the CDR3. V dropped 3 bases and J dropped 1; count of bases not matched to a gene: 5. The CDR3, as DNA: TGTGCCAGCAGCCATTGGGTAGCGGGGGGCCAAGAGACCCAGTACTTC. Encoded protein: CASSHWVAGGQETQYF.

This sequence joins TRBV5-4 and TRBJ2-2; D not resolved. CDR3 length: 14 amino acids. The germline V gene has CDR1 SGHNT and CDR2 YYREEE (reference sequence). Trimming left V 0 bases short and J 3 bases short, with 6 bases between. The CDR3 sequence: CASSLGFYTGELFF. The CDR3 DNA is TGTGCCAGCAGCTTGGGCTTTTACACCGGGGAGCTGTTTTTT.

V is TRBV12-3 or TRBV12-4 and J is TRBJ1-2; D gene ambiguous. V lost 1 base to trimming and J lost 4 bases, with 10 bases between them. The CDR3 length is 14 residues. The CDR3 nucleotides read TGTGCCAGCAGTTTAGATCGGGCGGTCTATGGCTACACCTTC. Translation gives CASSLDRAVYGYTF.

There are a few counts of this clonotype. The chain uses TRBV5-1 and TRBJ1-1; possibly TRBD1 for D (5 bases). The V end was cut by 4 bases, the J end by 4 bases, with 8 bases between. The CDR3 covers 12 residues. CDR1 and CDR2 (germline): SGHRS, YFSETQ. The CDR3 DNA reads as TGCGCCAGCAGCGGGGGGACCACTGAAGCTTTCTTT. Its protein is CASSGGTTEAFF.

This chain links TRBV6-5 with TRBJ2-5; D is unclear. CDR1 and CDR2 from the germline V gene are MNHEY and SVGAGI. The CDR3 is made up of 13 amino acids. V lost 5 bases and J 6 bases, leaving 13 bases between the germline ends. The chain's CDR3 is CASSTDDHQTQYF. The CDR3 DNA follows: TGTGCCAGCAGTACCGACGACCACCAGACCCAGTACTTC.

The rearrangement joins TRBV12-3 or TRBV12-4 to TRBJ1-4; 8 bases are shared with TRBD1. J gave up 7 bases and V 2 bases, and 6 bases lay outside the gene matches. This CDR3 is 15 amino acids long. The CDR3 DNA reads TGTGCCAGCAGTTTACCCGACAGGGGAAGTGAAAAACTGTTTTTT. Encoded protein: CASSLPDRGSEKLFF.

The V and J genes are TRBV4-1 and TRBJ2-2; D is tentatively TRBD1 or TRBD2 (6 bases each). The CDR3 is 16 residues long. CDR1 and CDR2 (germline): MGHRA, YSYEKL. V gave up 1 base and J gave up 2 bases, with 11 bases separating them. The CDR3 loop is CASSQVGGANTGELFF. The DNA for the CDR3 is TGCGCCAGCAGCCAAGTGGGGGGCGCTAACACCGGGGAGCTGTTTTTT.

This clonotype was seen a handful of times. The chain uses TRBV4-3 and TRBJ2-1; D may be TRBD2 (6 bases). The CDR3 extends over 15 amino acids. In germline, CDR1 is LGHNA, CDR2 YSLEER. Between the trimmed V and J ends, which lost 5 bases and 1 base, there was a span of 12 bases. This CDR3 reads CASSNGRGSYNEQFF. The CDR3 DNA reads TGCGCCAGCAGCAACGGACGGGGGTCCTACAATGAGCAGTTCTTC.

This clonotype showed up just a few times. The CDR3 sequence is CASGRENTEAFF. DNA for the CDR3: TGTGCCAGCGGACGGGAGAACACTGAAGCTTTCTTT. The chain couples TRBV6-5 to TRBJ1-1; D is undetermined. This CDR3 contains 12 residues. The germline V gene has CDR1 MNHEY and CDR2 SVGAGI. Trimming took 8 bases from V and 1 from J, leaving 8 bases between them.